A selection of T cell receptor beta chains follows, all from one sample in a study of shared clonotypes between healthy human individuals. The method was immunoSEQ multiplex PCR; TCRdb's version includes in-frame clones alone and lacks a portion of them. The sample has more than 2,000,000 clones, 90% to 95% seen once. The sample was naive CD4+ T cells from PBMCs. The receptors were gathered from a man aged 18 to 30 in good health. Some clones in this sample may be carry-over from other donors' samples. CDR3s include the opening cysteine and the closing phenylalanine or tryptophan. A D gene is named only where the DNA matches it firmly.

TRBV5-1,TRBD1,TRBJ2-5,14,CASSIPTGGETQYF,TGCGCCAGCAGCATTCCGACAGGGGGTGAGACCCAGTACTTC
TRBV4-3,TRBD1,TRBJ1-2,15,CASSFLADRGLGYTF,TGCGCCAGCAGCTTTCTGGCCGACAGGGGTCTGGGCTACACCTTC
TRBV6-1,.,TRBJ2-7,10,CASSRYEQYF,TGTGCCAGCAGTCGCTACGAGCAGTACTTC
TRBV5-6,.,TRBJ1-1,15,CASSLFQGWNTEAFF,TGTGCCAGCAGCTTGTTCCAGGGATGGAACACTGAAGCTTTCTTT
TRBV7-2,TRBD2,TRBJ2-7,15,CASREGLAGPYEQYF,TGTGCCAGCAGAGAGGGACTAGCGGGACCCTACGAGCAGTACTTC
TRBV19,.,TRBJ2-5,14,CASSSTAPGETQYF,TGTGCCAGTAGCTCCACAGCCCCCGGAGAGACCCAGTACTTC
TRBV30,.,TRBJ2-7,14,CAWSVGGTAYEQYF,TGTGCCTGGAGTGTAGGCGGGACGGCCTACGAGCAGTACTTC
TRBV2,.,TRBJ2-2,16,CASRDVLRINTGELFF,TGTGCCAGCAGAGATGTCCTCCGGATAAACACCGGGGAGCTGTTTTTT
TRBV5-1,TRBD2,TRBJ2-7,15,CASSRAGVRTYEQYF,TGCGCCAGCAGCCGAGCGGGGGTTCGAACCTACGAGCAGTACTTC
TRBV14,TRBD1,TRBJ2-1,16,CASSHWGQGSHNEQFF,TGTGCCAGCAGTCATTGGGGACAGGGGTCCCACAATGAGCAGTTCTTC
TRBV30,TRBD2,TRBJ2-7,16,CAWKPFIGRDSYEQYF,TGTGCCTGGAAACCATTTATCGGGAGGGATTCCTACGAGCAGTACTTC
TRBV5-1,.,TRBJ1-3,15,CASSLDITSGNTIYF,TGCGCCAGCAGCTTGGACATCACCTCTGGAAACACCATATATTTT
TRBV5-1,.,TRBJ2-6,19,CASSLEVGGQYSGANVLTF,TGCGCCAGCAGCTTGGAAGTGGGGGGACAGTACTCTGGGGCCAACGTCCTGACTTTC
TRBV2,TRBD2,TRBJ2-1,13,CASTLAVYNEQFF,TGTGCCAGCACACTAGCGGTCTACAATGAGCAGTTCTTC
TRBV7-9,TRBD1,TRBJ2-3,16,CASSSGQGAVTDTQYF,TGTGCCAGCAGTTCTGGACAGGGGGCAGTCACAGATACGCAGTATTTT
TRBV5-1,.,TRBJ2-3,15,CASSYKDSLVDTQYF,TGCGCCAGCAGTTATAAGGACTCCCTTGTGGATACGCAGTATTTT
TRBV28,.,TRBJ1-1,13,CASSFRVNTEAFF,TGTGCCAGCAGTTTTAGGGTGAACACTGAAGCTTTCTTT
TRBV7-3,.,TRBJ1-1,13,CASSLVGNTEAFF,TGTGCCAGCAGCCTTGTAGGGAACACTGAAGCTTTCTTT
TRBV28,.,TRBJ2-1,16,CASSLGLARLYNEQFF,TGTGCCAGCAGTTTGGGGCTAGCGAGGTTATACAATGAGCAGTTCTTC
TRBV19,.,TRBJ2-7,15,CASSILSAPSYEQYF,TGTGCCAGTAGTATTTTGTCGGCGCCCTCCTACGAGCAGTACTTC
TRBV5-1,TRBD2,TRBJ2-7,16,CASSLLPAGGGNEQYF,TGCGCCAGCAGCTTGTTGCCTGCGGGAGGGGGGAACGAGCAGTACTTC
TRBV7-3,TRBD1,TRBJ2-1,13,CASSFPGGNEQFF,TGTGCCAGCAGCTTCCCAGGGGGAAATGAGCAGTTCTTC
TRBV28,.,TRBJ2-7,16,CASSFFGGGLSYEQYF,TGTGCCAGCAGTTTCTTTGGGGGAGGCCTCTCCTACGAGCAGTACTTC
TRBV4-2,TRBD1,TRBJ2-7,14,CASSHRQGLDEQYF,TGTGCCAGCAGCCACCGACAGGGGTTGGATGAGCAGTACTTC
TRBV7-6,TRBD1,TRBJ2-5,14,CASSLQGARETQYF,TGTGCCAGCAGCTTACAGGGGGCGAGAGAGACCCAGTACTTC
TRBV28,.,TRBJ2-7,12,CASSPDGYEQYF,TGTGCCAGCAGTCCTGACGGCTACGAGCAGTACTTC